The 20 T cell receptor beta chains presented below share a single source sample, sequenced in a study of CD8+ T cells in alopecia areata. The treatment was: oral pan-JAK inhibitor, 5-10 mg twice daily. After isolation, RNA underwent reverse transcription to generate cDNA as the sequencing template. The method was immunoSEQ multiplex PCR; TCRdb's version includes in-frame clones alone and lacks a portion of them. This table holds some 100,000 clones, approximately 63% found once. This sample comprised CD8+ T cells sorted from blood, obtained between weeks 55 and 65, from a patient treated with tofacitinib. These TCRs come from a human donor with alopecia areata.

This clone was recorded once. This rearrangement joins TRBV30 to TRBJ1-1; D not resolved. Germline loops: CDR1 GTSNPN, CDR2 SVGIG (reference sequence). The CDR3 is 13 residues long. Trimming stripped 4 bases from V and 0 bases from J, with 9 bases between. The CDR3 nucleotides are TGTGCCTGGACCAGCGGGTTGAACACTGAAGCTTTCTTT. Translating it yields CAWTSGLNTEAFF. Complete variable domain (other parts from reference TRBV30 and TRBJ1-1): SQTIHQWPATLVQPVGSPLSLECTVEGTSNPNLYWYRQAAGRGLQLLFYSVGIGQISSEVPQNLSASRPQDRQFILSSKKLLLSDSGFYLCAWTSGLNTEAFFGQGTRLTVV.

V is TRBV7-2 and J is TRBJ2-1; D is perhaps TRBD1 (7 bases). Germline-derived CDR1 and CDR2 are SGHTA and FQGNSA. The V and J ends lost 5 bases and 5 bases respectively, with 25 bases between them. This CDR3 spans 18 amino acids. The CDR3 nucleotides read TGTGCCAGCAGCCCGAGGGAGTTAGGACAGGAGGGAGACAATGAGCAGTTCTTC. This sequence encodes CASSPRELGQEGDNEQFF.

V is TRBV9 and J is TRBJ1-2, with 9 bases lining up with TRBD1. The length of the CDR3 is 14 residues. Germline V CDR1 and CDR2: SGDLS, YYNGEE. Losses at the gene ends were 2 bases for V and 8 bases for J; bases not matched to a gene: 7. CDR3 in DNA: TGTGCCAGCAGCGTCGCCGGGACAGGGAACGGCTACACCTTC. Translated: CASSVAGTGNGYTF.

The chain combines TRBV7-9 with TRBJ2-4; the D is unclear. The CDR3 sequence is 15 residues long. V was pared by 5 bases and J by 1 base, with 12 bases between. The germline V gene encodes CDR1 SEHNR and CDR2 FQNEAQ (reference sequence). CDR3 in DNA: TGTGCCAGCAGCACGACCGGATTGGCCAAAAACATTCAGTACTTC. Residues: CASSTTGLAKNIQYF.

The chain couples TRBV13 to TRBJ1-1; D call uncertain. This CDR3 is 11 amino acids long. Deletions cut 4 bases from V and 6 bases from J, with 6 bases between. Germline CDR1 is PRHDT and CDR2 is FYEKMQ (reference sequence). CDR3 coding DNA: TGTGCCAGCAGCTCCGACGCTGAAGCTTTCTTT. This encodes CASSSDAEAFF.

This sequence joins TRBV27 and TRBJ2-2; D not certain. Germline-derived CDR1 and CDR2 are MNHEY and SMNVEV (reference sequence). With 0 bases removed from V and 2 bases from J, the gap between germline ends came to 10 bases. The CDR3 has 16 residues. The CDR3 DNA reads as TGTGCCAGCAGTTTATCCCACCTACTCAACACCGGGGAGCTGTTTTTT. Translated: CASSLSHLLNTGELFF.

The chain couples TRBV7-8 to TRBJ2-1; D gene ambiguous. CDR3 size: 12 residues. The germline V gene encodes CDR1 SGHVS and CDR2 FQNEAQ. Trimming removed 2 bases at V and 9 bases at J, with 8 bases between. DNA of the CDR3: TGTGCCAGCAGCTTAAACATAGGTGAGCAGTTCTTC. Its translation: CASSLNIGEQFF.

This clone has only a few counts. This chain joins TRBV27 and TRBJ1-1; D is uncertain. Germline V gene sequence: CDR1 MNHEY, CDR2 SMNVEV (reference sequence). This CDR3 has 11 amino acids. V dropped 6 bases and J dropped 1 base, with 3 bases sitting between them. The CDR3 reads CASRQNTEAFF. CDR3 nucleotide sequence: TGTGCCAGCAGGCAGAACACTGAAGCTTTCTTT.

This clone was found once. The V gene is TRBV29-1, the J gene TRBJ2-7; 9 positions agree with TRBD1. The ends lost 7 bases at V and 7 bases at J; junction bases unmatched: 11. The CDR3 extends over 13 amino acids. Germline CDR1 and CDR2: SQVTM and ANQGSEA. The CDR3 DNA reads as TGCAGCGCTACCGGACAGGGGAGTTTGGAGCAGTACTTC. This encodes CSATGQGSLEQYF.

The chain carries TRBV7-2 and TRBJ1-5; D is unresolved. The CDR3 covers 14 residues. Germline V gene lookup returns CDR1 SGHTA and CDR2 FQGNSA. V dropped 2 bases and J dropped 4 bases, with 9 bases sitting between them. DNA for the CDR3: TGTGCCAGCAGCTTACTGGCCAGAAATCAGCCCCAGCATTTT. It yields the protein CASSLLARNQPQHF.

The genes are TRBV5-1 and TRBJ2-1, with TRBD2 matching 9 bases. Per germline, CDR1 SGHRS and CDR2 YFSETQ. With 0 bases clipped from V and 2 bases from J, the junction kept 3 bases outside the gene matches. The length of the CDR3 is 16 residues. This CDR3 is CASSLAAGGAYNEQFF. In nucleotides, the CDR3 is TGCGCCAGCAGCTTGGCTGCGGGGGGGGCCTACAATGAGCAGTTCTTC. The whole variable domain, remainder taken from reference TRBV5-1 and TRBJ2-1, is KAGVTQTPRYLIKTRGQQVTLSCSPISGHRSVSWYQQTPGQGLQFLFEYFSETQRNKGNFPGRFSGRQFSNSRSEMNVSTLELGDSALYLCASSLAAGGAYNEQFFGPGTRLTVL.

By its share, this clone is large (0.1 to 1%). The sample carries other DNA sequences with the same CDR3. This rearrangement joins TRBV5-1 to TRBJ1-1; D is ambiguous. The germline V gene encodes CDR1 SGHRS and CDR2 YFSETQ. This CDR3 has 14 amino acids. V shed 4 bases and J shed 3 bases, with 13 bases lying between them. The CDR3 loop is CASSQQDLDTEAFF. The DNA of the CDR3 is TGCGCCAGCAGCCAGCAGGATCTAGACACTGAAGCTTTCTTT.

The genes are TRBV29-1 and TRBJ2-7; TRBD1 might be the D (6 bases). V was pared by 4 bases and J by 0 bases, with 7 bases between. Germline CDR1 and CDR2: SQVTM and ANQGSEA. This CDR3 is built from 12 residues. The CDR3 nucleotides read TGCAGCGTTGGGGACACCTCCTACGAGCAGTACTTC. Translated, it gives CSVGDTSYEQYF.

The table lists this clone with a few counts. The chain employs TRBV29-1 and TRBJ1-2; unclear D gene. Germline CDR1 and CDR2: SQVTM and ANQGSEA. This CDR3 is built from 12 residues. V gave up 0 bases and J gave up 8 bases, with 10 bases separating them. The CDR3 reads CSVEEVVSGYTF. CDR3 coding DNA: TGCAGCGTTGAAGAGGTCGTCAGCGGCTACACCTTC.

A few counts support this clone. The chain carries TRBV7-9 and TRBJ2-2, with unresolved D. Trimming removed 2 bases at V and 5 bases at J, with 9 bases between. The CDR3 is 14 amino acids. The V gene's germline CDR1 is SEHNR and CDR2 FQNEAQ (reference sequence). The CDR3 bases are TGTGCCAGCAGCTTAAACAGTTTAACCGGGGAGCTGTTTTTT. This codes for CASSLNSLTGELFF.

This chain connects TRBV29-1 to TRBJ1-2; possibly TRBD1 for D (5 bases). The ends were cut back, 0 bases at V and 5 bases at J, with 10 bases in the middle. This CDR3 spans 13 amino acids. CDR1 and CDR2 from the germline V gene are SQVTM and ANQGSEA. This CDR3 is CSVEERPGYGYTF. The CDR3 bases are TGCAGCGTTGAAGAACGCCCAGGGTATGGCTACACCTTC.

A few counts support this clone. The genes are TRBV11-2 and TRBJ1-3; D is ambiguous. V lost 4 bases, J lost 0 bases, and 13 bases lay in between. CDR1 is SGHAT and CDR2 is FQNNGV in the germline V gene. The CDR3 has 16 residues. The chain's CDR3 is CASSSTTPISGNTIYF. The CDR3 region has the DNA TGTGCCAGCAGCTCAACGACACCCATCTCTGGAAACACCATATATTTT.

Worth noting for this clone: The germline gene is not matched at one end of the junction; a read error may be the cause. The gene calls are TRBV29-1 and TRBJ1-1; 7 nucleotides line up with TRBD1. This CDR3 is built from 11 residues. The germline V gene has CDR1 SQVTM and CDR2 ANQGSEA. The CDR3 nucleotides read TGCAGCGTCGAAGGACAGGTTGGAGCTTTCTTT. It yields the protein CSVEGQVGAFF.

This sequence joins TRBV30 and TRBJ1-1; TRBD1 might be the D (5 bases). The CDR3 is made up of 11 amino acids. V was trimmed by 1 base and J by 7 bases, leaving 7 bases between them. CDR1 GTSNPN and CDR2 SVGIG come from the germline V gene (reference sequence). The CDR3 DNA sequence: TGTGCCTGGAGTGCGGGGGTTGAAGCTTTCTTT. This gives the protein CAWSAGVEAFF.

The chain recombines TRBV2 with TRBJ2-5, with TRBD2 matching 10 bases. The germline V gene has CDR1 SNHLY and CDR2 FYNNEI. This CDR3 comprises 15 residues. The junction had 8 bases not matched to a gene; V was cut back by 6 bases and J by 4 bases. The CDR3 loop reads CASRLTSGVRETQYF. The CDR3 DNA reads TGTGCCAGCAGACTCACTAGCGGGGTTAGAGAGACCCAGTACTTC.